One and the same sample provided the 30 T cell receptor beta chains below, sequenced in a study of T cells in Graves' hyperthyroidism and ophthalmopathy (dated by TCRdb to about 2019). Library generation was performed with multiplex PCR. TCRdb names Illumina HiSeq 2000 as the instrument used. TCR beta CDR3 regions were amplified from RNA transcripts. The TCR CDR3 was subjected to a first round of RT-PCR using the HTBI primer set and the Qiagen OneStep RT-PCR kit. TCRdb's own reprocessing of the public reads used fastp at Q25 and MiXCR and kept productive beta chains. Each record represents a unique CDR3 protein, reported with the most common genes and DNA among its rows. Recorded for this sample are roughly 290,000 distinct CDR3 sequences; roughly 13% of them occurred a single time. The top ten clones comprise more than 7.5% of the sample. Source material: blood. The receptor set was obtained from a woman aged 25 to 39 with Graves' hyperthyroidism that later progressed to Graves' ophthalmopathy.

In this sample, this clonotype turned up many times. J is TRBJ2-1 and V is TRBV6-1; possible D gene TRBD1, 6 bases. V was clipped by 3 bases and J by 9 bases, with 12 bases between them. Germline CDR1 and CDR2: MNHNS and SASEGT. CDR3 length equals 13 residues. The CDR3: CASSETGIPEQFF. CDR3 nucleotides: TGTGCCAGCAGTGAGACAGGAATTCCTGAGCAGTTCTTC.

Comment on this clonotype: Possible read error: a much larger clone is one base away. The chain employs TRBV28 and TRBJ1-1; D is ambiguous. Germline CDR1 is MDHEN and CDR2 is SYDVKM. The CDR3 sequence is 14 residues long. The CDR3 protein is CASRPGPMNTETFF. DNA for the CDR3: TGTGCCAGCAGGCCCGGACCTATGAACACTGAAACTTTCTTT.

This clonotype was seen at least ten times. The chain couples TRBV7-3 to TRBJ2-1, with 7 positions matching TRBD2. CDR3 length equals 15 residues. The junction had 11 bases not matched to a gene; V was cut back by 4 bases and J by 8 bases. From germline, CDR1 is SGHTA and CDR2 FQGTGA. The CDR3 sequence is CASSSGTTTAHEQFF. The CDR3, as DNA: TGTGCCAGCAGCTCCGGGACTACCACTGCCCATGAGCAGTTCTTC. Full variable domain (missing parts from reference TRBV7-3 and TRBJ2-1): GAGVSQTPSNKVTEKGKYVELRCDPISGHTALYWYRQSLGQGPEFLIYFQGTGAADDSGLPNDRFFAVRPEGSVSTLKIQRTERGDSAVYLCASSSGTTTAHEQFFGPGTRLTVL.

This clonotype was counted many times. The chain combines TRBV18 with TRBJ2-7, with 8 bases fitting TRBD2. This CDR3 contains 15 residues. V was pared by 0 bases and J by 2 bases, with 3 bases of the junction left unmatched. Germline loops: CDR1 KGHSH, CDR2 LQKENI. The CDR3 sequence is CASSPPSGGPYEQYF. The CDR3 bases are TGTGCCAGCTCACCACCATCGGGAGGGCCCTACGAGCAGTACTTC.

The chain links TRBV5-6 to TRBJ2-1; a possible D gene is TRBD1 (6 bases). The V and J ends lost 4 bases and 7 bases respectively, with 12 bases between them. In germline, CDR1 is SGHDT, CDR2 YYEEEE. This CDR3 spans 13 amino acids. DNA for the CDR3: TGTGCCAGCAGCGGGCGTCAGGGGAATGAGCAGTTCTTC. This codes for CASSGRQGNEQFF. Variable domain in full (rest from reference TRBV5-6 and TRBJ2-1): DAGVTQSPTHLIKTRGQQVTLRCSPKSGHDTVSWYQQALGQGPQFIFQYYEEEERQRGNFPDRFSGHQFPNYSSELNVNALLLGDSALYLCASSGRQGNEQFFGPGTRLTVL.

The rearrangement joins TRBV19 to TRBJ2-1; D unclear. The CDR3 has 15 amino acids. The germline CDR1 and CDR2 sequences are LNHDA and SQIVND (reference sequence). The V gene lost 3 bases and the J gene lost 2 bases, with 11 bases spanning the gap. In DNA form, the CDR3 reads TGTGCCAGTAGTATTTACATGGAGACCTACAATGAGCAGTTCTTC. Protein: CASSIYMETYNEQFF.

In this sample, this clonotype turned up many times. This chain connects TRBV27 to TRBJ2-1, with TRBD2 identical over 10 bases. Germline trimming cut 3 bases from V and 3 bases from J; bases unmatched to any gene: 2. The CDR3 sequence is 15 residues long. The V gene's germline CDR1 is MNHEY and CDR2 SMNVEV (reference sequence). This chain's CDR3 is CASSLKRGGYNEQFF. The CDR3 nucleotides read TGTGCCAGCAGTTTGAAGCGGGGGGGCTACAATGAGCAGTTCTTC.

V and J are TRBV20-1 and TRBJ2-2; D is possibly TRBD1 or TRBD2 (6 bases each). The CDR3 runs 14 residues. CDR1 and CDR2 from the germline V gene are DFQATT and SNEGSKA (reference sequence). V lost 4 bases and J lost 2, with 11 bases in between. CDR3 loop: CSAMGGPNTGELFF. CDR3 nucleotide sequence: TGCAGTGCTATGGGGGGCCCAAACACCGGGGAGCTGTTTTTT.

This clonotype was counted at least ten times. The CDR3 sequence is CASSPPDRAGETQYF. For the CDR3, the DNA is TGTGCCAGCTCACCACCCGACAGGGCCGGGGAGACCCAGTACTTC. This sequence joins TRBV18 and TRBJ2-5, with 7 bases aligning to TRBD1. V lost 0 bases, J lost 5 bases, and 6 bases stayed unmatched. The germline V gene has CDR1 KGHSH and CDR2 LQKENI. The CDR3 consists of 15 residues.

This clonotype showed up many times. This chain links TRBV27 with TRBJ2-1; 9 positions match TRBD2. The CDR3 spans 14 residues. Germline V gene sequence: CDR1 MNHEY, CDR2 SMNVEV (reference sequence). With 7 bases clipped from V and 9 bases from J, the junction kept 10 bases outside the gene matches. CDR3 coding DNA: TGTGCCAGCACCAGTAGCGGGAGACTTTCTGAGCAGTTCTTC. Translating it yields CASTSSGRLSEQFF.

This clonotype was counted many times. The rearrangement joins TRBV28 to TRBJ2-7, with 8 positions matching TRBD2. The CDR3 is made up of 17 amino acids. V lost 3 bases, J lost 0 bases, and 10 bases stayed unmatched. The germline CDR1 and CDR2 sequences are MDHEN and SYDVKM. The CDR3 DNA reads TGTGCCAGCAGTTTCGGTCTAGCGGGCGTAACCTCCTACGAGCAGTACTTC. It encodes CASSFGLAGVTSYEQYF.

The chain has TRBV6-1 and TRBJ1-1; 8 bases fit TRBD1. This CDR3 is 15 amino acids long. In germline, CDR1 is MNHNS, CDR2 SASEGT. The junction had 6 bases not matched to a gene; V was cut back by 6 bases and J by 0 bases. In nucleotides, the CDR3 is TGTGCCAGCAGCATACAGGGGGGATTGAACACTGAAGCTTTCTTT. Its protein product is CASSIQGGLNTEAFF.

In this sample, this clonotype turned up many times. The genes are TRBV5-1 and TRBJ2-7; possibly TRBD2 for D (6 bases). Germline CDR1 and CDR2: SGHRS and YFSETQ. This CDR3 contains 14 residues. V was pared by 5 bases and J by 0 bases, with 12 bases between. The CDR3 DNA sequence: TGCGCCAGCAGTGGCGGGGCCGTCTCCTACGAGCAGTACTTC. It yields the protein CASSGGAVSYEQYF. Using reference TRBV5-1 and TRBJ2-7 for the parts outside the CDR3, the full variable domain is KAGVTQTPRYLIKTRGQQVTLSCSPISGHRSVSWYQQTPGQGLQFLFEYFSETQRNKGNFPGRFSGRQFSNSRSEMNVSTLELGDSALYLCASSGGAVSYEQYFGPGTRLTVT.

This clonotype was found a few times. A much bigger clone sits one base away, suggesting this may be a read error. The J gene is TRBJ1-5, the V gene TRBV12-3 or TRBV12-4; D remains unclear. With 5 bases removed from V and 5 bases from J, the gap between germline ends came to 7 bases. This CDR3 has 12 amino acids. DNA of the CDR3: TGTGCCAGCAGTGATACGGATCAGCCCCAGCATTTT. It specifies CASSDTDQPQHF.

This clonotype was counted at least ten times. The rearrangement links TRBV7-3 to TRBJ2-3; D uncertain. Per the germline V gene, CDR1 is SGHTA and CDR2 is FQGTGA. V was clipped by 2 bases and J by 6 bases, with 12 bases between them. This CDR3 region has 14 residues. DNA of the CDR3: TGTGCCAGCAGCTTACGCCCTCTAGGGGATACGCAGTATTTT. Translated: CASSLRPLGDTQYF.

Many counts were recorded for this clonotype. The J gene is TRBJ2-7, the V gene TRBV4-3; TRBD2 agrees at 11 bases. CDR1 and CDR2 from the germline V gene are LGHNA and YSLEER. With V trimmed by 2 bases and J by 4 bases, 4 bases remained unmatched. The CDR3 runs 15 residues. The CDR3 reads CASSQLTSGSYEQYF. The DNA for the CDR3 is TGCGCCAGCAGCCAACTCACTAGCGGGAGTTACGAGCAGTACTTC.

This chain joins TRBV10-3 and TRBJ1-2; perhaps TRBD1 as D (5 bases). This CDR3 has 13 amino acids. Germline V gene data show CDR1 as ENHRY and CDR2 as SYGVKD. Trimming stripped 5 bases from V and 4 bases from J, with 11 bases between. CDR3 protein: CAISSGTGYGYTF. Written as DNA, the CDR3 is TGTGCCATCAGTTCCGGGACGGGCTATGGCTACACCTTC.

The table lists this clonotype with many counts. The J gene is TRBJ2-3, the V gene TRBV9, with 7 bases identical to TRBD2. Looked up from germline, CDR1 is SGDLS and CDR2 is YYNGEE. V shed 2 bases, J shed 2 bases, and the junction held 5 bases outside the gene matches. The CDR3 runs 15 residues. The CDR3 region is CASSVSSGPTDTQYF. In DNA, the CDR3 is TGTGCCAGCAGCGTGTCTAGCGGACCCACAGATACGCAGTATTTT.

This clonotype was seen a handful of times. The gene calls are TRBV5-1 and TRBJ1-6, with TRBD1 identical over 8 bases. After removal of 0 bases from V and 9 bases from J, the junction contained 5 bases not matched to a gene. The CDR3 length is 15 residues. The germline gives CDR1 SGHRS, CDR2 YFSETQ. The CDR3 spells CASSLAGQGVSPLHF. The CDR3 DNA is TGCGCCAGCAGCTTGGCAGGACAGGGAGTTTCACCCCTCCACTTT.

In this sample, this clonotype turned up a few times. This chain links TRBV4-3 with TRBJ1-5, with a tentative D call TRBD1 (6 bases). This CDR3 contains 15 residues. The germline CDR1 and CDR2 sequences are LGHNA and YSLEER. The V gene lost 4 bases and the J gene lost 7 bases, with 17 bases spanning the gap. The CDR3 bases are TGCGCCAGCAGCCTCAACTGGGAGGGGGGCCAGCCCCAGCATTTT. Translating gives CASSLNWEGGQPQHF.

The chain joins TRBV10-3 to TRBJ1-4; 7 nucleotides line up with TRBD1. The germline V gene has CDR1 ENHRY and CDR2 SYGVKD. CDR3 length: 13 residues. After removal of 8 bases from V and 4 bases from J, the junction contained 4 bases not matched to a gene. CDR3: CAIGDRVNEKLFF. CDR3 DNA: TGTGCCATCGGAGACAGGGTTAATGAAAAACTGTTTTTT.

This clonotype was counted many times. The chain uses TRBV5-1 and TRBJ2-2; 8 nucleotides align to TRBD2. From germline, CDR1 is SGHRS and CDR2 YFSETQ. The CDR3 totals 17 residues. Unmatched junction bases numbered 8, after V lost 4 bases and J lost 0 bases. The CDR3 sequence is CASSPYIAGPNTGELFF. In DNA, the CDR3 is TGCGCCAGCAGCCCCTACATAGCGGGACCGAACACCGGGGAGCTGTTTTTT.

This clonotype was observed many times. The rearrangement links TRBV7-8 to TRBJ1-1; D is possibly TRBD1 (5 bases). V lost 6 bases to trimming and J lost 3 bases, with 14 bases between them. Germline-derived CDR1 and CDR2 are SGHVS and FQNEAQ. The CDR3 has 14 amino acids. CDR3 nucleotide sequence: TGTGCCAGCAGGAGAGCGGGGGTCGACACTGAAGCTTTCTTT. This encodes CASRRAGVDTEAFF.

The chain joins TRBV7-9 to TRBJ2-3; D is unclear. The CDR3 extends over 15 amino acids. Germline values: CDR1 SEHNR, CDR2 FQNEAQ (reference sequence). Trimming shortened V by 7 bases and J by 0 bases, and 14 bases separated the two germline ends. The CDR3 coding sequence is TGTGCCAGCACCCCTAGTGGGTATAGCACAGATACGCAGTATTTT. The encoded protein is CASTPSGYSTDTQYF.

This clonotype has a count of ten or more. The chain's CDR3 is CASSPQSDSYEQYF. As DNA, the CDR3 is TGTGCCAGCAGCCCTCAATCGGACTCCTACGAGCAGTACTTC. The chain recombines TRBV28 with TRBJ2-7; unclear D gene. The germline CDR1 and CDR2 sequences are MDHEN and SYDVKM. V lost 6 bases and J 0 bases, leaving 12 bases between the germline ends. The CDR3 loop spans 14 amino acids.

This clonotype was seen at least ten times. The gene calls are TRBV4-1 and TRBJ1-1, with no clear D. The V gene lost 3 bases and the J gene lost 8 bases, with 10 bases spanning the gap. Germline CDR1 is MGHRA and CDR2 is YSYEKL. CDR3 length: 12 amino acids. This CDR3 is CASSHTGIEAFF. In DNA form, the CDR3 reads TGCGCCAGCAGCCACACTGGCATCGAAGCTTTCTTT.

In its sample, this clonotype was seen many times. V usage is TRBV11-2 and J usage is TRBJ2-3; D might be TRBD1 or TRBD2, each matching 6 bases. CDR3 size: 16 residues. Germline V CDR1 and CDR2: SGHAT, FQNNGV. With 5 bases removed from V and 1 base from J, the gap between germline ends came to 16 bases. The CDR3 is CASSRNRGQGTDTQYF. The CDR3, as DNA: TGTGCCAGCAGCAGGAATCGGGGGCAGGGCACAGATACGCAGTATTTT.

This clonotype was seen many times. The chain is built from TRBV2 and TRBJ2-1, with D perhaps TRBD2 (6 bases). Germline V CDR1 and CDR2: SNHLY, FYNNEI. V was clipped by 6 bases and J by 7 bases, with 13 bases between them. The CDR3 totals 13 residues. As DNA, the CDR3 is TGTGCCAGCAGAGGGCTAGCGTCTAATGAGCAGTTCTTC. Residues: CASRGLASNEQFF.

This clonotype was recorded a few times. This rearrangement joins TRBV27 to TRBJ2-1; D gene uncertain. The length of the CDR3 is 18 residues. The ends were cut back, 6 bases at V and 0 bases at J, with 21 bases in the middle. CDR1 and CDR2 (germline): MNHEY, SMNVEV (reference sequence). CDR3 residues: CASSPKLIVGGSYNEQFF. CDR3 DNA: TGTGCCAGCAGCCCAAAATTAATAGTCGGCGGCTCCTACAATGAGCAGTTCTTC.

By sample fraction, this clonotype is medium-sized. The chain has TRBV2 and TRBJ1-1; D unresolved. V was pared by 5 bases and J by 1 base, with 8 bases between. The CDR3 length is 13 residues. The germline CDR1 and CDR2 sequences are SNHLY and FYNNEI. The CDR3 sequence: CASSREPNTEAFF. CDR3 coding DNA: TGTGCCAGCAGTAGGGAACCGAACACTGAAGCTTTCTTT.